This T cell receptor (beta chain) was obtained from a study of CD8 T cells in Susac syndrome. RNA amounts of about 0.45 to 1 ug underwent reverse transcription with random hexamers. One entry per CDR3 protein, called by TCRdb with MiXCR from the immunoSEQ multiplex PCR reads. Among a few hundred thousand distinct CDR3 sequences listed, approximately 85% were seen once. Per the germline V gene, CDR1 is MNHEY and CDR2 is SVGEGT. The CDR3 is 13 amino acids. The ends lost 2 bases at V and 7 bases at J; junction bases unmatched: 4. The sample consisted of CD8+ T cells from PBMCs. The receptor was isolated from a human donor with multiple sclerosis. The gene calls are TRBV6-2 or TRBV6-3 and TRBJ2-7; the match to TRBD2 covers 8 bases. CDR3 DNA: TGTGCCAGCAGTTACGGGGTAGCGGGAGAGCAGTACTTC. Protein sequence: CASSYGVAGEQYF.